This T cell receptor beta chain was identified during a study of a mutant IDH1 vaccine in newly diagnosed glioma. Study-wide context: The vaccination schedule gave patients eight doses in weeks 1, 3, 5, 7, 11, 15, 19 and 23. Vaccination was launched 4-6 weeks after radiotherapy alone, or with temozolomide cycles.

Time point of the sample: week 23, last vaccination. Topical imiquimod accompanied each vaccine dose, which consisted of 300 ug of mutant IDH1 20-mer peptide. New WHO grade 3 or 4 astrocytomas that were IDH1-mutant and ATRX-lost occurred in the donors. Repertoires were generated with immunoSEQ multiplex PCR, while TCRdb's copy carries only in-frame clones and drops some. The sample lists about 53,000 clones, roughly 81% occurring once. Notes on this clone: Its specificity is unknown.

Germline V CDR1 and CDR2: SGHDN, FVKESK. The CDR3 is 13 amino acids. Trimming shortened V by 2 bases and J by 4 bases, and 6 bases separated the two germline ends. Study-level points and caveats: Apparently, pseudoprogression bore no relation to changes among the top peripheral T cell clonotypes.

Here the sequenced sample was PBMCs, taken from a glioma patient whose treatment included an IDH1 peptide vaccine. The V gene is TRBV14, the J gene TRBJ1-3, with no clear D. The TCR sequence derives from a middle-aged woman with glioma. Some clones in this sample may be carry-over from other donors' samples. CDR3: CASSQRSGNTIYF. The CDR3 DNA reads TGTGCCAGCAGCCAACGTTCGGGAAACACCATATATTTT.